The rows below give T cell receptor beta chains drawn from one sample of a study of CD8+CD57+ T cells in acquired aplastic anemia. TCRdb independently ran MiXCR on the reads; one entry per CDR3 protein. The data hold about 190,000 distinct CDR3 sequences, with less than 70% observed a single time. The sample consisted of sorted CD4+, CD8+, or CD8+CD57+ T cells (not recorded which) from PBMCs. The receptor source for this set is a human donor in good health, serving as a control. CDR3s include the opening cysteine and the closing phenylalanine or tryptophan. A D gene is named only where the DNA matches it firmly. A clone size is listed for some rows: how often the clone was seen (once, few, many), or a class if it is expanded.

>TRBJ1-1|-|TRBV12-3/TRBV12-4|many
TGTGCCAGCAGTTCATGGGCCGGGAGGTCGAACACTGAAGCTTTCTTT
CASSSWAGRSNTEAFF
>TRBJ1-6|-|TRBV11-3|-
TGTGCCAGCAGCGTGGGGCTAGATAATTCACCCCTCCACTTT
CASSVGLDNSPLHF
>TRBJ2-3|-|TRBV12-3/TRBV12-4|few
TGTGCCAGCAGTGGCCAACAGGGTGTTAGCACAGATACGCAGTATTTT
CASSGQQGVSTDTQYF
>TRBJ2-5|-|TRBV7-7|-
TGTGCTAGAGATCTTAGACAGGCGGAAGAGACCCAGTACTTC
CARDLRQAEETQYF
>TRBJ2-5|-|TRBV11-2|many
TGTGCCAGCAGCTTGGAGTGGGCCCAGTACTTC
CASSLEWAQYF
>TRBJ1-3|TRBD1|TRBV10-3|-
TGTGCCATCAGGGACAGGCTGGGAAACACCATATATTTT
CAIRDRLGNTIYF
>TRBJ2-3|TRBD1|TRBV7-3|many
TGTGCCAGCAGCTTAGTGGGGACAGGGGGCAACACAGATACGCAGTATTTT
CASSLVGTGGNTDTQYF
>TRBJ2-3|TRBD2|TRBV7-9|-
TGCGCCAGCAGCCTAGCGGGAGTGATAGACACACAGTATTTT
CASSLAGVIDTQYF
>TRBJ2-5|TRBD2|TRBV7-2|-
TGTGCCAGCAGCCTGTCGTCTAGACTAGCGGGGGGCCGATTACGGGGAGAGACCCAGTACTTC
CASSLSSRLAGGRLRGETQYF
>TRBJ1-6|-|TRBV7-2|-
TGTGCCAGCAGCCAAGATGAAGAGGGTGGTCGCTCACCCCTCCACTTT
CASSQDEEGGRSPLHF
>TRBJ1-5|-|TRBV10-3|-
TGTGCCATCAGTTCAGGCGGGGTCCAGCCCCAGCATTTT
CAISSGGVQPQHF
>TRBJ2-3|-|TRBV9|-
TGTGCCAGCAGCGTAGCGGGGACAGATACGCAGTATTTT
CASSVAGTDTQYF
>TRBJ2-1|-|TRBV4-2|many
TGTGCCAGCAGCCAAGATCCAGCGGCCTACAATGAGCAGTTCTTC
CASSQDPAAYNEQFF
>TRBJ1-6|TRBD1|TRBV27|many
TGTGCCAGCAGTTTATTCGCAGGGGGAAATTCACCCCTCCACTTT
CASSLFAGGNSPLHF
>TRBJ1-6|TRBD1|TRBV19|-
TGTGCCAGTAGTATCGGACAGGGGACACCCCTCCACTTT
CASSIGQGTPLHF
>TRBJ2-5|-|TRBV20-1|-
TGCAGTGCCCCTAACCAGTACTTC
CSAPNQYF
>TRBJ2-1|-|TRBV7-9|many
TGTGCCAGCAGCTTAGCGGACAATGAGCAGTTCTTC
CASSLADNEQFF